These T cell receptor beta chains were read from a single sample in a study of blood T cell repertoires in COVID-19. Sequenced by immunoSEQ multiplex PCR; TCRdb stores in-frame clones only, minus some. Among 250,000 to 400,000 clones, almost 90% were seen once, and the ten largest hold under 3.5%. The sequenced sample was peripheral blood. All receptors derive from a woman aged 25 to 45 with COVID-19, enrolled during active disease. Both conserved end residues are trimmed from each CDR3.

>TRBV7-9|16
ASSPRQGPLRSGNTIY
>TRBV27|12
ASSFYPGGTEAF
>TRBV28|12
ASSLRTGYTEAF
>TRBV5-1|12
ASSLPTGGREQY
>TRBV9|9
ASSARDGYT
>TRBV7-2|15
ASSPTSGRPPYNEQF
>TRBV5-6|12
ASSATGVDTEAF
>TRBV27|13
ASSSSDRPGLEAF
>TRBV28|9
ASSLPGELF
>TRBV28|9
ASRSSSPLH
>TRBV6-2/TRBV6-3|13
ASSRIPGQADTQY
>TRBV5-4|15
ASSLVGGRRKTDTQY
>TRBV2|13
ASNKQAFMNTEAF
>TRBV10-1|13
ASSESGTSGETQY
>TRBV9|13
ASSVAGDPNTEAF
>TRBV2|14
AGEPGQGAPRYGYT
>TRBV2|13
ASSPSSGSYNEQF
>TRBV27|13
ASSFLGGIGTEAF
>TRBV4-1|18
ASSQAGTSGVSSGANVLT
>TRBV29-1|15
SVEERERDYSTYGYT
>TRBV3-1/TRBV3-2|14
ASSQTGDRSSYEQY
>TRBV29-1|9
SVSAHNEQF
>TRBV27|13
ASSLIAVSTDTQY
>TRBV7-2|11
ASSLRQGHEQF
>TRBV24-1|11
ATQGQGAETQY
>TRBV18|14
ASSPPMDRTNYGYT
>TRBV12-3/TRBV12-4|11
ASSTGLFYGYT
>TRBV9|13
ASSVTSGPPYEQY
>TRBV11-3|14
ASSLTTSTASYEQY
>TRBV2|14
ASTPVGSSYNSPLH
>TRBV5-4|14
ASSPGQGTITGELF
>TRBV6-5|13
ASSLGGAMNTEAF
>TRBV10-3|15
AISDYQAGVSYNEQF
>TRBV30|11
AWSGDSYTEAF
>TRBV10-3|12
AISEMGAHGPQH
>TRBV11-2|12
ASSLSGSSYEQY
>TRBV29-1|10
SGDRGQGGQF
>TRBV21-1|14
ASSNCPGTVNTEAF